Listed below are T cell receptor beta chains from one sample, sequenced in a study of OX40 agonist ivuxolimab in advanced cancers. The method was immunoSEQ multiplex PCR; TCRdb's version includes in-frame clones alone and lacks a portion of them. The data contain roughly 80,000 clones, 86% of them singletons. The source material was CD4+ or CD8+ T cells sorted from blood, sampled in a trial of the OX40 agonist ivuxolimab. These receptors originate from an adult with an advanced solid tumor such as melanoma, head and neck, liver or kidney cancer. Both conserved end residues are part of each CDR3. A D gene is named only where the DNA matches it firmly. Clone size is not always given. Where it is, it says once, few, many or a class for expanded clones.

D gene: .; CDR3 length: 13; J gene: TRBJ1-1; clone size: .; V gene: TRBV19; CDR3 DNA: TGTGCCAGTAGCACAGGGTCGAACACTGAAGCTTTCTTT; CDR3 protein: CASSTGSNTEAFF
D gene: .; CDR3 length: 13; J gene: TRBJ2-7; clone size: .; V gene: TRBV29-1; CDR3 DNA: TGCAGCGTTGTAGTCCAGCCCTCCTACGAGCAGTACTTC; CDR3 protein: CSVVVQPSYEQYF
D gene: .; CDR3 length: 14; J gene: TRBJ1-4; clone size: .; V gene: TRBV5-1; CDR3 DNA: TGCGCCAGCAGCTTTTCAGGGGTAGATGAAAAACTGTTTTTT; CDR3 protein: CASSFSGVDEKLFF
D gene: .; CDR3 length: 15; J gene: TRBJ2-1; clone size: .; V gene: TRBV7-2; CDR3 DNA: TGTGCCAGCAGCTTACGGAGGGGGCCGACCAATGAGCAGTTCTTC; CDR3 protein: CASSLRRGPTNEQFF
D gene: .; CDR3 length: 15; J gene: TRBJ1-1; clone size: .; V gene: TRBV5-4; CDR3 DNA: TGTGCCAGCAGCTCTCCGGGGCGAGGGAACACTGAAGCTTTCTTT; CDR3 protein: CASSSPGRGNTEAFF
D gene: .; CDR3 length: 16; J gene: TRBJ1-4; clone size: .; V gene: TRBV5-1; CDR3 DNA: TGCGCCAGCAGCCTAAACGGGGGGCGGACGAATGAAAAACTGTTTTTT; CDR3 protein: CASSLNGGRTNEKLFF
D gene: .; CDR3 length: 14; J gene: TRBJ2-1; clone size: .; V gene: TRBV29-1; CDR3 DNA: TGCAGCTCTCGGCGGGGCGGTTTTGACAATGAGCAGTTCTTC; CDR3 protein: CSSRRGGFDNEQFF
D gene: TRBD1; CDR3 length: 15; J gene: TRBJ2-1; clone size: .; V gene: TRBV5-1; CDR3 DNA: TGCGCCAGCAGCGCGGGACAGGGCGCCTACAATGAGCAGTTCTTC; CDR3 protein: CASSAGQGAYNEQFF
D gene: TRBD2; CDR3 length: 18; J gene: TRBJ2-5; clone size: .; V gene: TRBV9; CDR3 DNA: TGTGCCAGCAGCCCCCAGGGGCGTAGCGGGGGACCCGAAGGGACCCAGTACTTC; CDR3 protein: CASSPQGRSGGPEGTQYF
D gene: .; CDR3 length: 15; J gene: TRBJ1-4; clone size: .; V gene: TRBV6-1; CDR3 DNA: TGTGCCAGCAGCCGAGGTGGGGCAACTAATGAAAAACTGTTTTTT; CDR3 protein: CASSRGGATNEKLFF
D gene: TRBD2; CDR3 length: 16; J gene: TRBJ2-3; clone size: .; V gene: TRBV9; CDR3 DNA: TGTGCCAGCAGCGATCGACTAGCGGGTAGTACAGATACGCAGTATTTT; CDR3 protein: CASSDRLAGSTDTQYF
D gene: .; CDR3 length: 14; J gene: TRBJ2-3; clone size: .; V gene: TRBV30; CDR3 DNA: TGTGCCTCTTCCTTAAGGGTTGGGGCAGATACGCAGTATTTT; CDR3 protein: CASSLRVGADTQYF
D gene: TRBD1; CDR3 length: 16; J gene: TRBJ1-2; clone size: .; V gene: TRBV6-5; CDR3 DNA: TGTGCCAGCAGTTACTCGGTACAGGGGTTAAGCTATGGCTACACCTTC; CDR3 protein: CASSYSVQGLSYGYTF
D gene: TRBD1; CDR3 length: 15; J gene: TRBJ2-6; clone size: .; V gene: TRBV6-5; CDR3 DNA: TGTGCCAGCAACGCAGGGGGCTCTGGGGCCAACGTCCTGACTTTC; CDR3 protein: CASNAGGSGANVLTF
D gene: .; CDR3 length: 13; J gene: TRBJ1-4; clone size: .; V gene: TRBV9; CDR3 DNA: TGTGCCAGCAGCAACGTGGGTTCCGAAAAACTGTTTTTT; CDR3 protein: CASSNVGSEKLFF
D gene: TRBD2; CDR3 length: 15; J gene: TRBJ2-1; clone size: .; V gene: TRBV2; CDR3 DNA: TGTGCCAGCCCGGGGACTAGCGGGAGTGTGGGTGAGCAGTTCTTC; CDR3 protein: CASPGTSGSVGEQFF
D gene: .; CDR3 length: 16; J gene: TRBJ1-5; clone size: .; V gene: TRBV5-6; CDR3 DNA: TGTGCCAGCAGCGAGGCGGGACGGTCGAACAATCAGCCCCAGCATTTT; CDR3 protein: CASSEAGRSNNQPQHF
D gene: .; CDR3 length: 14; J gene: TRBJ1-6; clone size: .; V gene: TRBV6-5; CDR3 DNA: TGTGCCAGCAGTTGGGGGGAAAGGGATTCACCCCTCCACTTT; CDR3 protein: CASSWGERDSPLHF
D gene: .; CDR3 length: 14; J gene: TRBJ2-7; clone size: .; V gene: TRBV5-1; CDR3 DNA: TGCGCCAGCAGCTTGGGGGGGCGGAGTGACGAGCAGTACTTC; CDR3 protein: CASSLGGRSDEQYF
D gene: .; CDR3 length: 15; J gene: TRBJ1-6; clone size: .; V gene: TRBV7-8; CDR3 DNA: TGTGCCAGCAGCTGGGACGCGAATAACAATTCACCCCTCCACTTT; CDR3 protein: CASSWDANNNSPLHF
D gene: TRBD2; CDR3 length: 18; J gene: TRBJ2-5; clone size: .; V gene: TRBV4-2; CDR3 DNA: TGTGCCAGCAGCCAAGAGCCTCCGAGTAGCGGGGGTCGGGAGACCCAGTACTTC; CDR3 protein: CASSQEPPSSGGRETQYF
D gene: .; CDR3 length: 16; J gene: TRBJ1-5; clone size: .; V gene: TRBV27; CDR3 DNA: TGTGCCAGCAGTTTATCGGCGCAGCGAAGCAATCAGCCCCAGCATTTT; CDR3 protein: CASSLSAQRSNQPQHF
D gene: .; CDR3 length: 13; J gene: TRBJ2-7; clone size: .; V gene: TRBV30; CDR3 DNA: TGTGCCTTCGGACAGGGCGGGGGATACGAGCAGTACTTC; CDR3 protein: CAFGQGGGYEQYF
D gene: TRBD1; CDR3 length: 13; J gene: TRBJ1-2; clone size: .; V gene: TRBV2; CDR3 DNA: TGTGCCAGCAGTGGGACAGGGATCGCTGGCTACACCTTC; CDR3 protein: CASSGTGIAGYTF
D gene: TRBD1; CDR3 length: 15; J gene: TRBJ2-7; clone size: .; V gene: TRBV5-1; CDR3 DNA: TGCGCCAGCAGCTTGGCCGGGACAGGGGGCTACGAGCAGTACTTC; CDR3 protein: CASSLAGTGGYEQYF
D gene: TRBD1; CDR3 length: 15; J gene: TRBJ1-5; clone size: .; V gene: TRBV7-9; CDR3 DNA: TGTGCCAGCAGCCCCGGGACAGGGCCGAATCAGCCCCAGCATTTT; CDR3 protein: CASSPGTGPNQPQHF
D gene: .; CDR3 length: 15; J gene: TRBJ2-1; clone size: .; V gene: TRBV9; CDR3 DNA: TGTGCCAGCAGCCCTGGGACCGGGGCCTACAATGAGCAGTTCTTC; CDR3 protein: CASSPGTGAYNEQFF
D gene: TRBD2; CDR3 length: 18; J gene: TRBJ2-1; clone size: .; V gene: TRBV6-4; CDR3 DNA: TGTGCCAGCAGCCGGACTAGCGGGAGGGCCGGCTCCTACAATGAGCAGTTCTTC; CDR3 protein: CASSRTSGRAGSYNEQFF
D gene: TRBD2; CDR3 length: 15; J gene: TRBJ2-3; clone size: .; V gene: TRBV9; CDR3 DNA: TGTGCCAGCAGCGTATCAAGCGGGGGATCAGATACGCAGTATTTT; CDR3 protein: CASSVSSGGSDTQYF
D gene: TRBD1; CDR3 length: 10; J gene: TRBJ1-2; clone size: .; V gene: TRBV11-2; CDR3 DNA: TGTGCCAGCAGGAGGGACAGGTTAACCTTC; CDR3 protein: CASRRDRLTF
D gene: TRBD1; CDR3 length: 14; J gene: TRBJ1-3; clone size: .; V gene: TRBV5-1; CDR3 DNA: TGCGCCAGCAGCTTGGACAGGGGTGGAAACACCATATATTTT; CDR3 protein: CASSLDRGGNTIYF
D gene: .; CDR3 length: 13; J gene: TRBJ1-5; clone size: .; V gene: TRBV18; CDR3 DNA: TGTGCCAGCTCACCAGGGAGCAATCAGCCCCAGCATTTT; CDR3 protein: CASSPGSNQPQHF
D gene: .; CDR3 length: 13; J gene: TRBJ2-4; clone size: .; V gene: TRBV28; CDR3 DNA: TGTGCCAGCAGTTTATATACGGGAAACATTCAGTACTTC; CDR3 protein: CASSLYTGNIQYF
D gene: TRBD1; CDR3 length: 15; J gene: TRBJ2-7; clone size: .; V gene: TRBV6-1; CDR3 DNA: TGTGCCAGCAGCGCTTTGACAGGGGGAAGGAACGAGCAGTACTTC; CDR3 protein: CASSALTGGRNEQYF
D gene: .; CDR3 length: 14; J gene: TRBJ1-1; clone size: .; V gene: TRBV30; CDR3 DNA: TGTGCCTGGAACTTAGGGTGGGTGAACACTGAAGCTTTCTTT; CDR3 protein: CAWNLGWVNTEAFF
D gene: TRBD1; CDR3 length: 14; J gene: TRBJ1-5; clone size: .; V gene: TRBV10-3; CDR3 DNA: TGTGCCATCAGTGCAGACAGGGAAGGTCAGCCCCAGCATTTT; CDR3 protein: CAISADREGQPQHF
D gene: .; CDR3 length: 14; J gene: TRBJ1-5; clone size: .; V gene: TRBV6-6; CDR3 DNA: TGTGCCAGCAGCCGAACTTCGGGGAATCAGCCCCAGCATTTT; CDR3 protein: CASSRTSGNQPQHF
D gene: .; CDR3 length: 13; J gene: TRBJ2-3; clone size: .; V gene: TRBV6-1; CDR3 DNA: TGTGCCAGCAGGGACCGGGCGGCAGATACGCAGTATTTT; CDR3 protein: CASRDRAADTQYF
D gene: .; CDR3 length: 14; J gene: TRBJ2-3; clone size: many; V gene: TRBV5-5; CDR3 DNA: TGTGCCAGCAGCTCGGGGGATTTCACAGATACGCAGTATTTT; CDR3 protein: CASSSGDFTDTQYF
D gene: .; CDR3 length: 14; J gene: TRBJ2-7; clone size: .; V gene: TRBV28; CDR3 DNA: TGTGCCAGCAGTTTGCCGGACACCAACTACGAGCAGTACTTC; CDR3 protein: CASSLPDTNYEQYF
D gene: .; CDR3 length: 14; J gene: TRBJ1-1; clone size: .; V gene: TRBV27; CDR3 DNA: TGTGCCAGCAGGCCCCGGGGGGTGAACACTGAAGCTTTCTTT; CDR3 protein: CASRPRGVNTEAFF